Each of the 27 T cell receptor delta chains below was sequenced from the same sample in a study of γδ T cells in repeated Plasmodium falciparum infection. Flow sorting of PBMC yielded separate Vgamma9/Vdelta2+ and Vdelta2-negative gammadelta T cell populations for bulk repertoire analysis. TCRdb reanalysed the multiplex PCR reads via CATT. The profile covers some 100,000 delta-chain clones, with 1.4% appearing a single time and 7% to 9.5% taken by the ten largest. Sequencing input: gamma-delta T cells from blood. These receptor sequences come from a pool of human donors (malaria-infected and uninfected, not separated).

This clone was detected ten times or more. This chain links TRDV1 with TRDJ1, with 9 nucleotides matching TRDD3. The length of the CDR3 is 18 residues. The junction had 13 bases not matched to a gene; V was cut back by 3 bases and J by 2 bases. CDR1 is TSWWSYY and CDR2 is QGS in the germline V gene. The CDR3 loop reads CALGDRPTGDTKTDKLIF. In nucleotides, the CDR3 is TGTGCTCTTGGGGACCGCCCTACGGGGGATACCAAAACCGATAAACTCATCTTT.

This clone was counted at least ten times. The chain joins TRDV1 to TRDJ1; D unclear. The CDR3 sequence is 16 residues long. Between the trimmed V and J ends, which lost 1 base and 3 bases, there was a span of 15 bases. Germline CDR1 reads TSWWSYY; CDR2 reads QGS. The CDR3 protein is CALGEQLEIRSDKLIF. Here the CDR3 DNA reads TGTGCTCTTGGGGAACAATTGGAGATAAGGTCCGATAAACTCATCTTT.

There are a few counts of this clone. The protein in TCRdb stems from a much larger clone and differs at residue 8 from this DNA's translation, likely a read error; here the protein is translated from the DNA. The rearrangement uses TRDV2 and TRDJ1; no definite D call. Between the trimmed V and J ends, which lost 3 bases and 0 bases, there was a span of 13 bases. Germline V gene sequence: CDR1 GEAIGNYY, CDR2 EKD. The CDR3 spans 15 residues. In nucleotides, the CDR3 is TGTGCCTGTGACCCCTTGTCCTCGTACACCGATAAACTCATCTTT. Translated, it gives CACDPLSSYTDKLIF.

This clone has only a few counts. TCRdb attributes to this sequence the protein of a much larger clone, which differs from the DNA translation at residue 8; a read error is likely, and the protein displayed is translated from the DNA. The gene calls are TRDV3 and TRDJ1; tentative D call: TRDD3 (6 bases). The germline V and J ends were trimmed by 2 bases and 4 bases, with 14 bases remaining between them. There are 13 residues in the CDR3. The germline CDR1 and CDR2 sequences are TVYSNPD and GDNSRS (reference sequence). The chain's CDR3 is CAFSGEYIDKLIF. As DNA, the CDR3 is TGTGCCTTTTCTGGGGAATACATCGATAAACTCATCTTT. Full variable domain (outside the CDR3, taken from reference TRDV3 and TRDJ1): CDKVTQSSPDQTVASGSEVVLLCTYDTVYSNPDLFWYRIRPDYSFQFVFYGDNSRSEGADFTQGRFSVKHILTQKAFHLVISPVRTEDSATYYCAFSGEYIDKLIFGKGTRVTVEP.

Ten or more counts support this clone. This chain uses TRDV1 with TRDJ1; 11 bases are shared with TRDD3. The junction had 13 bases not matched to a gene; V was cut back by 1 base and J by 0 bases. CDR3 length equals 20 residues. Germline V gene lookup returns CDR1 TSWWSYY and CDR2 QGS. This chain's CDR3 is CALGEPLYGWGIRHTDKLIF. DNA for the CDR3: TGTGCTCTTGGGGAACCGCTCTACGGGTGGGGGATACGGCACACCGATAAACTCATCTTT.

The sample holds many counts of this clone. The protein that TCRdb holds for this DNA derives from a much larger clone and differs from the translated DNA at residue 3, which likely indicates a read error; the protein shown here is translated from the DNA. Other DNA sequences within the sample encode an identical CDR3. V and J are TRDV3 and TRDJ1; 9 nucleotides align to TRDD3. The CDR3 loop spans 13 amino acids. CDR1 is TVYSNPD, CDR2 GDNSRS, per germline (reference sequence). V was pared by 5 bases and J by 1 base, with 5 bases of the junction left unmatched. The CDR3 DNA reads as TGTGCCCTTACTGGGGGACCCACCGATAAACTCATCTTT. Translation gives CALTGGPTDKLIF.

As concerns this clone: The protein in TCRdb stems from a much larger clone and differs at residue 6 from this DNA's translation, likely a read error; here the protein is translated from the DNA. The gene calls are TRDV1 and TRDJ1; TRDD3 agrees at 7 bases. The J gene is absent in TCRdb and was assigned here via DNA matching to germline. Germline CDR1 is TSWWSYY and CDR2 is QGS. CDR3 length equals 23 residues. V lost 2 bases, J lost 0 bases, and 27 bases stayed unmatched. The CDR3 spells CALGEAFRLRRTGVRPYTDKLIF. For the CDR3, the DNA is TGTGCTCTTGGGGAAGCCTTTCGCCTACGACGAACTGGGGTCCGACCCTACACCGATAAACTCATCTTT.

In regard to this clone: Translating this DNA gives a protein that differs at residue 7 from the TCRdb one, which belongs to a much larger clone; a read error is likely, and the protein shown is this translation. The chain couples TRDV1 to TRDJ1; possibly TRDD3 for D (6 bases). The CDR3 contains 15 residues. Looked up from germline, CDR1 is TSWWSYY and CDR2 is QGS. The V end was cut by 3 bases, the J end by 4 bases, with 15 bases between. The CDR3 DNA is TGTGCTCTTGGGGACCTCCGCCATGGGGGCGATAAACTCATCTTT. Amino acid sequence: CALGDLRHGGDKLIF.

Of note for this clone: One base separates it from a far larger clone, so it is likely a read error. Other DNA sequences within the sample encode an identical CDR3. V usage is TRDV2 and J usage is TRDJ1; the match to TRDD3 covers 7 bases. CDR3 length: 16 residues. Germline CDR1 reads GEAIGNYY; CDR2 reads EKD. Trimming at V came to 4 bases and at J to 5 bases, leaving 15 bases not matched to a gene. CDR3 sequence (DNA): TGTGCCTGTGAACCTGCAGCCAAATGGGGGAGAGATAAACTCATCTTT. Residues: CACEPAAKWGRDKLIF.

This clone appeared many times. TCRdb's protein for this DNA is that of a much larger clone and differs from the translation at residue 14, likely a read error; the protein shown is the DNA translation. The chain has TRDV2 and TRDJ3; 13 bases align to TRDD3. TCRdb records no J gene; here it was assigned by comparing the DNA to germline. The CDR3 is 19 residues long. Germline V gene data show CDR1 as GEAIGNYY and CDR2 as EKD. The chain's CDR3 is CACDVLGDTSSWDARQMFF. In DNA, the CDR3 is TGTGCCTGTGACGTACTGGGGGATACGAGCTCCTGGGACGCCCGACAGATGTTTTTC.

This clone was counted a few times. A read error is the likely source, as a far larger clone sits one nucleotide away. Additional DNA sequences in this sample encode the identical CDR3. Here the V gene is TRDV2, but the J gene went uncalled; the D call TRDD3 from the table was never checked on the DNA. Germline-derived CDR1 and CDR2 are GEAIGNYY and EKD. The CDR3 is 24 amino acids. The CDR3 DNA follows: TGTGCCTGTGACACCGTCAAACCAGCCCAGCTGGGGGATACACGCTCCTGGGACACCCGACAGATGTTCTTC. It yields the protein CACDTVKPAQLGDTRSWDTRQMFF.

This clone was seen ten or more times. Other DNA sequences of this sample code for an identical CDR3. The chain couples TRDV1 to TRDJ1; 8 bases fit TRDD3. CDR3 size: 19 residues. CDR1 is TSWWSYY and CDR2 is QGS in the germline V gene. V shed 1 base, J shed 2 bases, and the junction held 15 bases outside the gene matches. The CDR3 sequence: CALGEPIRGGIRGTDKLIF. The CDR3 nucleotides are TGTGCTCTTGGGGAACCCATCCGCGGCGGGATACGAGGGACCGATAAACTCATCTTT.

This clone was seen a handful of times. The protein in TCRdb stems from a much larger clone and differs at residue 16 from this DNA's translation, likely a read error; here the protein is translated from the DNA. The rearrangement joins TRDV1 to TRDJ2; 8 bases match TRDD3. The J gene, missing from TCRdb, was assigned here through DNA to germline matching. Losses at the gene ends were 0 bases for V and 3 bases for J; bases not matched to a gene: 21. Germline V gene data show CDR1 as TSWWSYY and CDR2 as QGS. This CDR3 is 22 amino acids long. The CDR3 DNA reads TGTGCTCTTGGGGAACTTAATGGCCTTCTTCTGTACTGGGGGGCCGTGACAGCACAACTCTTCTTT. As protein: CALGELNGLLLYWGAVTAQLFF.

This clone was seen more than once but under ten times. TCRdb's protein, taken from a much larger clone, differs from this DNA's translation at residue 5, likely owing to a read error; the protein displayed comes from the DNA. This chain connects TRDV1 to TRDJ1, with 12 bases lining up with TRDD3. TCRdb is silent on the J gene; assignment here came from matching the DNA to germline. Trimming cost V 4 bases and J 4 bases; bases outside gene matches: 22. The CDR3 is 21 amino acids. Per the germline V gene, CDR1 is TSWWSYY and CDR2 is QGS. CDR3 bases: TGTGCTCTTGGGGGACTAGTGACGATAAAGACTGGGGGATACTTAAGCGATAAACTCATCTTT. The encoded protein is CALGGLVTIKTGGYLSDKLIF.

This clone has just a few counts. The likely explanation is a read error, given a far larger clone one base away. The sample carries other DNA sequences with the same CDR3. V gene TRDV2 was called; the J gene was not. This CDR3 comprises 18 residues. Germline loops: CDR1 GEAIGNYY, CDR2 EKD. CDR3 in amino acids: CACDTVGNPSALTAQLFF. CDR3 bases: TGTGCCTGTGACACCGTGGGAAATCCTTCTGCTTTGACAGCACAACTCTTCTTC.

This clone has just a few counts. It differs at one base from a far larger clone, so likely a read error. Additional DNA sequences in this sample encode the identical CDR3. The gene calls are TRDV1 and TRDJ1, with 11 bases fitting TRDD3. The J gene, missing from TCRdb, was assigned here through DNA to germline matching. Germline lookup yields CDR1 TSWWSYY and CDR2 QGS. CDR3 size: 21 residues. Unmatched junction bases numbered 20, after V lost 3 bases and J lost 2 bases. DNA for the CDR3: TGTGCTCTTGGGGAGCCCCAACCTCTTCCCGGATGGGGGATACGGACCGATAAACTCATCTTT. It yields the protein CALGEPQPLPGWGIRTDKLIF.

This clone came up a few times. This DNA's translation differs at residue 12 from TCRdb's protein, which comes from a much larger clone; a read error is likely, and the protein shown is translated from the DNA. V is TRDV1 and J is TRDJ1, with 8 bases aligning to TRDD3. CDR1 is TSWWSYY, CDR2 QGS, per germline. This CDR3 spans 26 amino acids. After removal of 3 bases from V and 1 base from J, the junction contained 37 bases not matched to a gene. The DNA for the CDR3 is TGTGCTCTTGGGGATACTACTTCGGGGAGCCACTCCCTACGTTTTAAACTGGGGGTCTCCACCGATAAACTCATCTTT. Protein: CALGDTTSGSHSLRFKLGVSTDKLIF.

This clone came up a few times. TCRdb's protein, taken from a much larger clone, differs from this DNA's translation at residue 10, likely owing to a read error; the protein displayed comes from the DNA. The CDR3 is CALGEDRRSPYWGIRLTDKLIF. The CDR3 nucleotides read TGTGCTCTTGGGGAAGATCGACGCTCCCCGTACTGGGGGATACGCCTCACCGATAAACTCATCTTT. The chain couples TRDV1 to TRDJ1, with 13 bases fitting TRDD3. This CDR3 comprises 22 residues. V dropped 2 bases and J dropped 1; count of bases not matched to a gene: 19. CDR1 and CDR2 (germline): TSWWSYY, QGS.

As concerns this clone: The protein that TCRdb holds for this DNA derives from a much larger clone and differs from the translated DNA at residue 5, which likely indicates a read error; the protein shown here is translated from the DNA. This rearrangement joins TRDV1 to TRDJ1; D call uncertain. The CDR3 loop spans 15 amino acids. V was shortened by 3 bases and J by 0 bases, with 11 bases between the two germline ends. CDR1 TSWWSYY and CDR2 QGS come from the germline V gene. The CDR3: CALGDLWLYTDKLIF. CDR3 in DNA: TGTGCTCTTGGGGATCTTTGGTTGTACACCGATAAACTCATCTTT.

On this clone: TCRdb shows a much larger clone's protein in place of this DNA's translation, and the two differ at residue 9, likely through a read error; the protein shown is translated from the DNA. This chain joins TRDV1 and TRDJ1; 8 positions match TRDD3. The CDR3 totals 20 residues. Germline V gene lookup returns CDR1 TSWWSYY and CDR2 QGS. Unmatched junction bases numbered 25, after V lost 0 bases and J lost 10 bases. The CDR3 protein is CALGELPPPASRGIGGRLIF. CDR3 DNA: TGTGCTCTTGGGGAACTTCCCCCTCCCGCCTCGCGGGGGATAGGGGGAAGACTCATCTTT.

As regards this clone: For this DNA, TCRdb reports the protein of a much larger clone, which diverges at residue 5, most likely from a read error; the protein presented here is translated directly from the DNA. The same CDR3 arises from other DNA sequences in this sample as well. The chain couples TRDV2 to TRDJ1; TRDD3 matches 12 bases. This CDR3 contains 19 residues. Trimming cost V 2 bases and J 0 bases; bases outside gene matches: 12. Germline V lookup: CDR1 GEAIGNYY, CDR2 EKD. The CDR3 bases are TGTGCCTGTGACAGCCTCCTACTGGGGGATACCCGCTACACCGATAAACTCATCTTT. Encoded protein: CACDSLLLGDTRYTDKLIF.

This clone came up a few times. TCRdb shows a much larger clone's protein in place of this DNA's translation, and the two differ at residue 7, likely through a read error; the protein shown is translated from the DNA. The genes are TRDV2 and TRDJ1; D remains unclear. TCRdb records no J gene; here it was assigned by comparing the DNA to germline. Germline lookup yields CDR1 GEAIGNYY and CDR2 EKD. This CDR3 region has 14 residues. Trimming shortened V by 3 bases and J by 4 bases, and 14 bases separated the two germline ends. This CDR3 reads CACDPLRAIDKLIF. CDR3 DNA sequence: TGTGCCTGTGACCCCTTGAGGGCTATCGATAAACTCATCTTT.

Note on this clone: This probably arose from a read error, given a far larger clone one base away. Within the sample, other DNA sequences also encode this same CDR3. The chain recombines TRDV2 with TRDJ1; D is uncertain. From germline, CDR1 is GEAIGNYY and CDR2 EKD. This CDR3 has 14 amino acids. CDR3 sequence reads: CACDTVSGTDKLIF. The DNA of the CDR3 is TGTGCCTGTGACACCGTTTCAGGGACCGATAAACTCATCTTC.

This clone was recorded a few times. The translation of this DNA and the TCRdb protein of a much larger clone differ at residue 11, probably owing to a read error; the protein shown here is translated from the DNA. The chain carries TRDV2 and TRDJ1; 10 bases agree with TRDD3. The J gene, absent from TCRdb, was called here by matching the DNA to germline. The CDR3 is 14 residues long. The germline V gene encodes CDR1 GEAIGNYY and CDR2 EKD. Here the CDR3 DNA reads TGTGCCTGTGACACCGGGGGATACGCCGATGAACTCATCTTT. Its protein product is CACDTGGYADELIF.

A note on this clone: A read error likely explains why the TCRdb protein, taken from a much larger clone, differs from this DNA's translation at residue 8; the protein shown is translated from the DNA. The chain combines TRDV1 with TRDJ1, with D possibly matching TRDD3 (6 bases). Since TCRdb gives no J gene, matching the DNA to germline was used here to assign it. Germline lookup yields CDR1 TSWWSYY and CDR2 QGS. The V end was cut by 4 bases, the J end by 0 bases, with 39 bases between. The CDR3 is made up of 24 amino acids. CDR3 in DNA: TGTGCTCTTGGGGTCACCTCCCACTTCGGATCAAATACTGGGCGACTAGGGTACACCGATAAACTCATCTTT. It encodes CALGVTSHFGSNTGRLGYTDKLIF.

This clone was seen ten or more times. The chain employs TRDV1 and TRDJ1; possibly TRDD3 for D (5 bases). Deletions cut 2 bases from V and 9 bases from J, with 25 bases between. Germline V CDR1 and CDR2: TSWWSYY, QGS. CDR3 size: 17 residues. CDR3 coding DNA: TGTGCTCTTGGGGAAGCGTCGCCAGCCTGGGTGGAATCTGAACTCATCTTT. Translated: CALGEASPAWVESELIF.

To note about this clone: The TCRdb protein comes from a much larger clone and disagrees with this DNA's translation at residue 14, likely due to a read error; the protein given here is derived from the DNA. No call exists for the J gene, whereas the V gene is TRDV1; the table names TRDD3, a call not compared with the DNA. In germline, CDR1 is TSWWSYY, CDR2 QGS. The CDR3 loop spans 15 amino acids. The CDR3 spells CALGEGSLYTDKLTF. The CDR3 coding sequence is TGTGCTCTTGGGGAAGGGTCCCTATACACCGATAAACTCACCTTT.